The 25 T cell receptor beta chains presented below share a single source sample, sequenced in a study of blood T cell repertoires in COVID-19. Profiling relied on immunoSEQ multiplex PCR, and the TCRdb table lists in-frame clones only, not all of them. This sample has 220,000 or so clones, with around nine tenths found just once. Sequenced input: peripheral blood. These receptors were taken from a man between 60 and 75 years old who had recovered from COVID-19.

The chain combines TRBV19 with TRBJ1-6, with 9 bases lining up with TRBD1. CDR1 is LNHDA and CDR2 is SQIVND in the germline V gene (reference sequence). CDR3 length: 16 amino acids. The trim removed 7 bases at V and 5 bases at J, leaving 9 bases unmatched. The CDR3 DNA sequence: TGTGCCAGTACCGACAGGGGGTTAACAAATAATTCACCCCTCCACTTT. This sequence encodes CASTDRGLTNNSPLHF.

V is TRBV5-4 and J is TRBJ2-3, with TRBD1 matching 10 bases. Germline V gene data show CDR1 as SGHNT and CDR2 as YYREEE (reference sequence). J lost 3 bases, V lost 10 bases, and 5 bases had no gene match. The CDR3 is 13 amino acids. The CDR3 coding sequence is TGTGCCGGAATGGACAGGGGGACAGATACGCAGTATTTT. It specifies CAGMDRGTDTQYF.

The CDR3, as DNA: TGTGCCAGCAGCTTAGGCGGGGGGGCCCCCTACGAGCAGTACTTC. It codes for CASSLGGGAPYEQYF. The V gene is TRBV7-9, the J gene TRBJ2-7, with TRBD2 matching 9 bases. This CDR3 contains 15 residues. Germline CDR1 and CDR2: SEHNR and FQNEAQ (reference sequence). With V trimmed by 1 base and J by 2 bases, 3 bases remained unmatched.

This clone was seen a handful of times. The rearrangement joins TRBV6-1 to TRBJ2-1; perhaps TRBD1 as D (5 bases). The germline V and J ends were trimmed by 1 base and 3 bases, with 10 bases remaining between them. This CDR3 has 15 amino acids. Germline V gene lookup returns CDR1 MNHNS and CDR2 SASEGT. CDR3 residues: CASSEDRWFYNEQFF. In DNA form, the CDR3 reads TGTGCCAGCAGTGAAGACAGGTGGTTCTACAATGAGCAGTTCTTC.

This sequence joins TRBV4-2 and TRBJ1-1; TRBD1 aligns across 7 bases. The CDR3 spans 14 residues. Per germline, CDR1 LGHNA and CDR2 YNFKEQ. The V and J ends lost 5 bases and 4 bases, in that order; junction bases with no gene match: 7. In DNA, the CDR3 is TGTGCCAGCAGCTACGACAGGGTTGGCACTGAAGCTTTCTTT. Its protein is CASSYDRVGTEAFF.

The chain joins TRBV6-1 to TRBJ1-1, with TRBD1 matching over 11 bases. The CDR3 length is 15 residues. Unmatched junction bases numbered 5, after V lost 2 bases and J lost 6 bases. Germline V gives CDR1 MNHNS, CDR2 SASEGT. The DNA for the CDR3 is TGTGCCAGCAGTGAAAAACGGACAGGGGGCCCTGAAGCTTTCTTT. Translated: CASSEKRTGGPEAFF.

CDR3 protein: CASSEVRGFTGELFF. The CDR3 DNA reads as TGTGCCAGCAGTGAAGTGCGGGGATTCACCGGGGAGCTGTTTTTT. The J gene is TRBJ2-2, the V gene TRBV6-1, with D maybe TRBD2 (6 bases). This CDR3 comprises 15 residues. Germline V CDR1 and CDR2: MNHNS, SASEGT. Trimming left V 1 base short and J 4 bases short, with 10 bases between.

V usage is TRBV5-5 and J usage is TRBJ1-3; the D is unclear. Germline loops: CDR1 SGHKS, CDR2 YYEKEE (reference sequence). This CDR3 is 15 amino acids long. Trimming took 0 bases from V and 0 from J, leaving 7 bases between them. As DNA, the CDR3 is TGTGCCAGCAGCTTGGACACGATCTCTGGAAACACCATATATTTT. Protein product: CASSLDTISGNTIYF.

J is TRBJ1-2 and V is TRBV19; 8 bases match TRBD1. The J segment lost 5 bases and the V segment lost 6 bases, leaving 5 bases of the junction unmatched. CDR1 is LNHDA, CDR2 SQIVND, per germline (reference sequence). This CDR3 has 13 residues. The CDR3 bases are TGTGCCAGTAGGGAAACAGGGGGATATGGCTACACCTTC. This encodes CASRETGGYGYTF.

DNA for the CDR3: TGCGCCAGCAGCCGACAGGGGAGATCCTATGGCTACACCTTC. It specifies CASSRQGRSYGYTF. This chain joins TRBV4-3 and TRBJ1-2, with 8 bases lining up with TRBD1. The CDR3 is 14 amino acids. Unmatched junction bases numbered 5, after V lost 4 bases and J lost 4 bases. CDR1 is LGHNA and CDR2 is YSLEER in the germline V gene.

V gene TRBV7-9 combines with J gene TRBJ2-7; TRBD2 is a possible D gene (5 bases). This CDR3 spans 13 amino acids. Germline assignment: CDR1 SEHNR and CDR2 FQNEAQ (reference sequence). Trimming removed 2 bases at V and 7 bases at J, with 12 bases between. CDR3 sequence: CASSLSGITEQYF. CDR3 nucleotide sequence: TGTGCCAGCAGCTTATCCGGGATAACGGAGCAGTACTTC.

This clone was counted once. The chain uses TRBV5-1 and TRBJ2-1; the match to TRBD2 covers 10 bases. The CDR3 totals 15 residues. After removal of 0 bases from V and 9 bases from J, the junction contained 6 bases not matched to a gene. Germline values: CDR1 SGHRS, CDR2 YFSETQ. CDR3: CASSLEASGSGEQFF. CDR3 DNA sequence: TGCGCCAGCAGCTTGGAGGCTAGCGGGAGTGGTGAGCAGTTCTTC.

The V gene is TRBV9, the J gene TRBJ2-7; D might be TRBD1 (5 bases). The CDR3 is made up of 15 amino acids. The V gene lost 3 bases and the J gene lost 0 bases, with 13 bases spanning the gap. CDR1 and CDR2 from the germline V gene are SGDLS and YYNGEE. The CDR3 nucleotides are TGTGCCAGCAGCGGCCAGGGCCAGAGCTCCTACGAGCAGTACTTC. Translating gives CASSGQGQSSYEQYF. Full variable domain (rest looked up from reference TRBV9 and TRBJ2-7): DSGVTQTPKHLITATGQRVTLRCSPRSGDLSVYWYQQSLDQGLQFLIQYYNGEERAKGNILERFSAQQFPDLHSELNLSSLELGDSALYFCASSGQGQSSYEQYFGPGTRLTVT.

This rearrangement joins TRBV10-3 to TRBJ2-5; 8 nucleotides match TRBD2. The CDR3 sequence is 16 residues long. Per the germline V gene, CDR1 is ENHRY and CDR2 is SYGVKD. Trimming took 2 bases from V and 6 from J; bases not matched to a gene: 11. The CDR3 DNA sequence: TGTGCCATCAGTGAGCCACTCACTAGCGGCCAGAAGACCCAGTACTTC. Protein product: CAISEPLTSGQKTQYF.

The V gene is TRBV3-1 (or the pseudogene TRBV3-2), the J gene TRBJ1-2; TRBD1 agrees at 7 bases. Germline V gene data show CDR1 as LGHDT and CDR2 as YNNKEL (reference sequence). The CDR3 contains 13 residues. V dropped 5 bases and J dropped 6; count of bases not matched to a gene: 6. Here the CDR3 DNA reads TGTGCCAGCAGCAAACAGGGGAGGCATGGCTACACCTTC. Translated: CASSKQGRHGYTF.

The V gene is TRBV3-1 (or the pseudogene TRBV3-2), the J gene TRBJ2-7; TRBD2 aligns across 7 bases. Germline CDR1 and CDR2: LGHDT and YNNKEL (reference sequence). This CDR3 contains 14 residues. With 4 bases clipped from V and 5 bases from J, the junction kept 8 bases outside the gene matches. In DNA, the CDR3 is TGTGCCAGCAGCCCGGGACTAAGTCGGGACGAGCAGTACTTC. This encodes CASSPGLSRDEQYF.

This chain links TRBV20-1 with TRBJ2-3, with D unresolved. The CDR3 consists of 12 residues. Germline values: CDR1 DFQATT, CDR2 SNEGSKA (reference sequence). Trimming cost V 3 bases and J 5 bases, with 9 bases left between them. The CDR3 loop is CSASFPRDTQYF. CDR3 DNA sequence: TGCAGTGCTAGTTTTCCTAGAGATACGCAGTATTTT.

The chain has TRBV4-1 and TRBJ2-2; TRBD2 matches at 12 bases. The germline V gene encodes CDR1 MGHRA and CDR2 YSYEKL. There are 18 residues in the CDR3. Germline trimming cut 0 bases from V and 10 bases from J; bases unmatched to any gene: 12. This CDR3 is CASSQETTSGGRVEELFF. CDR3 bases: TGCGCCAGCAGCCAAGAAACAACTAGCGGGGGGCGAGTGGAGGAGCTGTTTTTT.

The chain combines TRBV15 with TRBJ2-1; 11 bases are shared with TRBD2. The germline gives CDR1 LNHNV, CDR2 YYDKDF (reference sequence). The CDR3 totals 15 residues. Trimming cost V 5 bases and J 7 bases; bases outside gene matches: 7. The CDR3 nucleotides read TGTGCCACCAGCCACCGACTAGCGGGGAAGAATGAGCAGTTCTTC. Translation gives CATSHRLAGKNEQFF. Full variable domain (missing parts from reference TRBV15 and TRBJ2-1): DAMVIQNPRYQVTQFGKPVTLSCSQTLNHNVMYWYQQKSSQAPKLLFHYYDKDFNNEADTPDNFQSRRPNTSFCFLDIRSPGLGDTAMYLCATSHRLAGKNEQFFGPGTRLTVL.

The DNA of the CDR3 is TGTGCCAGCACCCGCCTCTCTGGGGCCAACGTCCTGACTTTC. This encodes CASTRLSGANVLTF. The chain links TRBV7-8 to TRBJ2-6; no definite D call. This CDR3 contains 14 residues. V lost 7 bases to trimming and J lost 0 bases, with 7 bases between them. Germline CDR1 and CDR2: SGHVS and FQNEAQ.

To note about this clone: Germline is not matched at one junction end, which may reflect a read error. The V and J genes are TRBV4-3 and TRBJ2-3; 10 bases are shared with TRBD1. The germline V gene has CDR1 LGHNA and CDR2 YSLEER. CDR3 size: 17 residues. The CDR3 DNA follows: TGCGTCAGCAGCCAAGAGGGGGGACAGGGGCGCACAGATACGCAGTATTTT. Its translation: CVSSQEGGQGRTDTQYF.

The genes are TRBV27 and TRBJ2-7; 8 nucleotides match TRBD2. With V trimmed by 3 bases and J by 2 bases, 12 bases remained unmatched. The CDR3 is made up of 17 amino acids. In germline, CDR1 is MNHEY, CDR2 SMNVEV (reference sequence). CDR3 sequence: CASSFGGGRRSTYEQYF. CDR3 DNA: TGTGCCAGCAGTTTTGGCGGGGGGCGACGGTCTACCTACGAGCAGTACTTC.

This chain connects TRBV19 to TRBJ2-6; weak D call: TRBD2 (5 bases). Between the trimmed V and J ends, which lost 4 bases and 3 bases, there was a span of 13 bases. The CDR3 has 16 amino acids. Germline assignment: CDR1 LNHDA and CDR2 SQIVND (reference sequence). The CDR3: CASSTPGSHGANVLTF. In DNA, the CDR3 is TGTGCCAGTAGTACACCGGGAAGTCATGGGGCCAACGTCCTGACTTTC.

This chain links TRBV28 with TRBJ2-2; D remains unclear. This CDR3 has 11 residues. Germline V lookup: CDR1 MDHEN, CDR2 SYDVKM. V was trimmed by 7 bases and J by 8 bases, leaving 8 bases between them. CDR3 DNA: TGTGCCAGCAAATCCCGGGGGGAGCTGTTTTTT. This sequence encodes CASKSRGELFF. Looking up the rest from reference TRBV28 and TRBJ2-2 gives the full variable domain: DVKVTQSSRYLVKRTGEKVFLECVQDMDHENMFWYRQDPGLGLRLIYFSYDVKMKEKGDIPEGYSVSREKKERFSLILESASTNQTSMYLCASKSRGELFFGEGSRLTVL.

V gene TRBV6-2 or TRBV6-3 combines with J gene TRBJ2-1; 14 bases agree with TRBD2. The length of the CDR3 is 16 residues. In germline, CDR1 is MNHEY, CDR2 SVGEGT. With 5 bases clipped from V and 9 bases from J, the junction kept 9 bases outside the gene matches. The CDR3 region is CASSNPTSGRASEQFF. The CDR3 DNA follows: TGTGCCAGCAGTAACCCGACTAGCGGGAGGGCCTCTGAGCAGTTCTTC.